One T cell receptor (beta chain) is described in this entry. Its matching antigen is unknown. Trimming removed 4 bases from V and 1 base from J, with 12 bases in between. CDR3 length: 15 residues. Looked up from germline, CDR1 is SGHTA and CDR2 is FQGNSA. The investigators sampled blood at baseline, at cycle 4 day 1, and at cycle 7 day 1. The assay was immunoSEQ multiplex PCR, and TCRdb's table has in-frame clones only and misses some. The sample yields about 68,000 clones, approximately 87% seen once. These data are taken from a study of OX40 agonist ivuxolimab in advanced cancers. Study details: Enrolled patients in dose escalation had cancers that were hepatocellular carcinoma, melanoma, renal cell or head and neck cancer. Three patients, one with hepatocellular carcinoma and two with cutaneous melanoma, achieved partial responses. Study results and caveats: In the 0.1-3.0 mg/kg groups, partial responders showed among the lowest expansion.

V and J are TRBV7-2 and TRBJ2-3; possibly TRBD2 for D (7 bases). This specimen consisted of CD4+ or CD8+ T cells sorted from blood, obtained in a trial of the OX40 agonist ivuxolimab. The clonotype comes from an adult with an advanced solid tumor such as melanoma, head and neck, liver or kidney cancer. The CDR3 loop reads CASSSRGARTDTQYF. Here the CDR3 DNA reads TGTGCCAGCAGCTCCCGGGGGGCCCGCACAGATACGCAGTATTTT.